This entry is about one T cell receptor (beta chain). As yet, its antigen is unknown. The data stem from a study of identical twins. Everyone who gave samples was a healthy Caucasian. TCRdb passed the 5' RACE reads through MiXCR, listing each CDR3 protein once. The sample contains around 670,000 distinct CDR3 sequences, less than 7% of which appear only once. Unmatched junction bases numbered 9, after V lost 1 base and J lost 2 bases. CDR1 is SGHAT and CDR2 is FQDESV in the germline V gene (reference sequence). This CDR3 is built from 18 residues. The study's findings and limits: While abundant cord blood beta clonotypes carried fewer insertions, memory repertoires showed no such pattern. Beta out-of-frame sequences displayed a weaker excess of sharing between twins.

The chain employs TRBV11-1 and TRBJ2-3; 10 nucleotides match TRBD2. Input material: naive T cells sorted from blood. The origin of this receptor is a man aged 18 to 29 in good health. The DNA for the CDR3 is TGTGCCAGCAGCTTAGTCCACCTAGCGGGAGAGCCCACAGATACGCAGTATTTT. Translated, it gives CASSLVHLAGEPTDTQYF.